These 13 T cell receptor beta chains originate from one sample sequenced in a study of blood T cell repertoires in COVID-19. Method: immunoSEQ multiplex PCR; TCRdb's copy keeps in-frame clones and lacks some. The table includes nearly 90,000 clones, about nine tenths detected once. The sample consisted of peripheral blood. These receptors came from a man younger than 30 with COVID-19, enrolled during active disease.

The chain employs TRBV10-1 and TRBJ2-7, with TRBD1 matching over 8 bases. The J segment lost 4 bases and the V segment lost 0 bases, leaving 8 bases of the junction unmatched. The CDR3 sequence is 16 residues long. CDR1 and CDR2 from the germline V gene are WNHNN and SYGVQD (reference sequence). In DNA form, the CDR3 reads TGCGCCAGCAGTGAGTCGCAGGGGGCGCGAAGGTACGAGCAGTACTTC. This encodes CASSESQGARRYEQYF.

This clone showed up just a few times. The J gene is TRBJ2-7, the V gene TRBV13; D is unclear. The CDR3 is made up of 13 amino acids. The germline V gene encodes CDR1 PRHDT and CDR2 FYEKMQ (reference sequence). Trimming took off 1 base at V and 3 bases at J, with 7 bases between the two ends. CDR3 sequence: CASSLDPSYEQYF. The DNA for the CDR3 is TGTGCCAGCAGCTTAGATCCCAGCTACGAGCAGTACTTC.

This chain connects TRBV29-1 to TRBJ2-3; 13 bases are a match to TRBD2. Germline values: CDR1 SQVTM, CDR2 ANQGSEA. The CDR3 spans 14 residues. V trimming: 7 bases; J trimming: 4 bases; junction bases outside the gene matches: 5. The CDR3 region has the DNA TGCAGCGCCCGGACTAGCGGGAGTGCAGATACGCAGTATTTT. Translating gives CSARTSGSADTQYF.

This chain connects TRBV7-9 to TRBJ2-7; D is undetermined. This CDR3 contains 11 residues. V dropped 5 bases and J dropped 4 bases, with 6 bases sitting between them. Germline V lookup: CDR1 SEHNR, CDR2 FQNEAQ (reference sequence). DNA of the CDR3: TGTGCCAGCAGCGGAGAGTACGAGCAGTACTTC. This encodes CASSGEYEQYF. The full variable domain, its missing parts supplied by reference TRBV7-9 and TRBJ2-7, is DTGVSQNPRHKITKRGQNVTFRCDPISEHNRLYWYRQTLGQGPEFLTYFQNEAQLEKSRLLSDRFSAERPKGSFSTLEIQRTEQGDSAMYLCASSGEYEQYFGPGTRLTVT.

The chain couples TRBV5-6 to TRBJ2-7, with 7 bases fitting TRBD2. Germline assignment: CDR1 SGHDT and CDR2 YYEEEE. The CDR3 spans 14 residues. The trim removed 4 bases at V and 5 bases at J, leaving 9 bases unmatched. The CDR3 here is CASSPGLGGNEQYF. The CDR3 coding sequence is TGTGCCAGCAGCCCAGGTCTGGGAGGGAACGAGCAGTACTTC.

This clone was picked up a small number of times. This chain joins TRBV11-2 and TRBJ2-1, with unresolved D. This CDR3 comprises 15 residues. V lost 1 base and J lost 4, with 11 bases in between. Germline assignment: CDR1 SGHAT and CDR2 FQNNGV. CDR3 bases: TGTGCCAGCAGCTTAGCGCAGGTTCGGTACAATGAGCAGTTCTTC. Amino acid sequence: CASSLAQVRYNEQFF.

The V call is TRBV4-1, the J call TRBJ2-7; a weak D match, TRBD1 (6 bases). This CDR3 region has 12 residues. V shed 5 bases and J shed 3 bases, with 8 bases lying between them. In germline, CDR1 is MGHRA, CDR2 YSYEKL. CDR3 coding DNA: TGCGCCAGCAGCTCGGACAGCTACGAGCAGTACTTC. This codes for CASSSDSYEQYF.

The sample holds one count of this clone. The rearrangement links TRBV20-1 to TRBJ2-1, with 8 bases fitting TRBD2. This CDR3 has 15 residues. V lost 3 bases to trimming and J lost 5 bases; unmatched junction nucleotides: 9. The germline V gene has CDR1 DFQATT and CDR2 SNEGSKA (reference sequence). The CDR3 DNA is TGCAGTGCTAGTGGCGGGAGGCCCGGAGACAATGAGCAGTTCTTC. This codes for CSASGGRPGDNEQFF.

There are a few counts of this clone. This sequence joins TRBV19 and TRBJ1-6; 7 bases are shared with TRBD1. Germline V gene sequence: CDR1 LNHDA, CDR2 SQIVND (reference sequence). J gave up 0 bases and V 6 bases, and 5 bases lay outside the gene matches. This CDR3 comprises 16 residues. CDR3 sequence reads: CASRGQMSSYNSPLHF. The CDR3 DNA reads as TGTGCCAGTAGGGGACAGATGAGCTCCTATAATTCACCCCTCCACTTT.

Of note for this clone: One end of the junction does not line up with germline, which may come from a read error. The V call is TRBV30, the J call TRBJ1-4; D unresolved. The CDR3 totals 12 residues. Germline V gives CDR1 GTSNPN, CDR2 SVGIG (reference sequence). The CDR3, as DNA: TGTGCCTGGAGTGCAGACTTAGAAAAACTGCTTTTT. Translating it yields CAWSADLEKLLF. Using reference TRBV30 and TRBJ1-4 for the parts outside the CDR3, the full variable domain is SQTIHQWPATLVQPVGSPLSLECTVEGTSNPNLYWYRQAAGRGLQLLFYSVGIGQISSEVPQNLSASRPQDRQFILSSKKLLLSDSGFYLCAWSADLEKLLFGSGTQLSVL.

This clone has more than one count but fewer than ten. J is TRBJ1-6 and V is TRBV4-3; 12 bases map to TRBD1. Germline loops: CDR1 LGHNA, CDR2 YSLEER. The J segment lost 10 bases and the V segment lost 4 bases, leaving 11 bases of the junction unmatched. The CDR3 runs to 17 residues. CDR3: CASSLIKGTGGKSPLHF. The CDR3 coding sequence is TGCGCCAGCAGCCTAATTAAAGGGACAGGGGGCAAGTCACCCCTCCACTTT.

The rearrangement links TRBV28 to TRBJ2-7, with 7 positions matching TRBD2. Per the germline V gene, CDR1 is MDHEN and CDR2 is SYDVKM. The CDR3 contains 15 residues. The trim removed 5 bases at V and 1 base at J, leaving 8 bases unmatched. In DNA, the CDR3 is TGTGCCAGCAGTCTTTACGGGCGGGGGTCCTACGAGCAGTACTTC. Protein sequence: CASSLYGRGSYEQYF.

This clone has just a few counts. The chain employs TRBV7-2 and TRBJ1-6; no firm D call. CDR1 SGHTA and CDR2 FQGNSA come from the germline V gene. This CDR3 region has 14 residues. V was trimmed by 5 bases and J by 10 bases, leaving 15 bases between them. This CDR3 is CASSKRVVGSPLHF. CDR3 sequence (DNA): TGTGCCAGCAGCAAGAGGGTTGTCGGCTCACCCCTCCACTTT. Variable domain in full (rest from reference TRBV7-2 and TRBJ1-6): GAGVSQSPSNKVTEKGKDVELRCDPISGHTALYWYRQSLGQGLEFLIYFQGNSAPDKSGLPSDRFSAERTGGSVSTLTIQRTQQEDSAVYLCASSKRVVGSPLHFGNGTRLTVT.